The 26 T cell receptor beta chains below come from one sample, sequenced in a study of type 1 regulatory T cells. TCRdb passed the reads through MiXCR, listing each CDR3 protein once. Here the sample spans about 62,000 distinct CDR3 sequences, 62% being singletons. The antigens these receptors bind are not known. What was sequenced was cultured non-Tr1 T cells, either the whole culture or a sorted T cell fraction (not recorded which). These receptors were taken from a human donor in good health.

The gene calls are TRBV20-1 and TRBJ1-5; D unresolved. The CDR3 loop spans 17 amino acids. Germline assignment: CDR1 DFQATT and CDR2 SNEGSKA (reference sequence). V lost 0 bases and J lost 4, with 19 bases in between. Here the CDR3 reads CSARDGGRAGLNQPQHF. For the CDR3, the DNA is TGCAGTGCTAGAGATGGTGGGCGCGCAGGATTAAATCAGCCCCAGCATTTT.

V is TRBV15 and J is TRBJ2-1, with 8 bases lining up with TRBD1. Germline CDR1 is LNHNV and CDR2 is YYDKDF (reference sequence). V gave up 0 bases and J gave up 5 bases; unmatched junction bases: 9. The CDR3 totals 17 residues. CDR3 sequence: CATSRDVLGQGHNEQFF. In nucleotides, the CDR3 is TGTGCCACCAGCAGAGATGTGCTCGGACAGGGACACAATGAGCAGTTCTTC.

Comment on this clonotype: At one end the junction does not follow the germline gene, possibly because of a read error. The V gene is TRBV13, the J gene TRBJ2-7, with 7 bases matching TRBD1. The CDR3 is made up of 15 amino acids. Germline CDR1 PRHDT, CDR2 FYEKMQ (reference sequence). The DNA of the CDR3 is TGTGCCAGCAGCACCCGACAGGGTCTTAAGAACGAGCGGTACTTC. Protein sequence: CASSTRQGLKNERYF.

This clonotype was counted a single time. The chain links TRBV28 to TRBJ2-5; 9 positions agree with TRBD2. With 3 bases clipped from V and 4 bases from J, the junction kept 9 bases outside the gene matches. Germline V gene lookup returns CDR1 MDHEN and CDR2 SYDVKM. The CDR3 has 16 residues. The CDR3 loop reads CASSFIQGGRGETQYF. The CDR3 DNA follows: TGTGCCAGCAGTTTTATACAAGGCGGGAGGGGAGAGACCCAGTACTTC.

This clonotype occurred once. The gene calls are TRBV20-1 and TRBJ2-3; weak D call: TRBD2 (7 bases). CDR1 is DFQATT and CDR2 is SNEGSKA in the germline V gene (reference sequence). Trimming removed 4 bases from V and 6 bases from J, with 14 bases in between. The length of the CDR3 is 13 residues. CDR3 protein: CSATGGQQDTQYF. CDR3 nucleotides: TGCAGTGCTACGGGGGGCCAGCAGGATACGCAGTATTTT.

The chain recombines TRBV11-2 with TRBJ2-7, with D possibly being TRBD1 or TRBD2 (5 bases each). CDR3 length equals 16 residues. V gave up 1 base and J gave up 2 bases, with 15 bases separating them. Germline CDR1 is SGHAT and CDR2 is FQNNGV. The CDR3 nucleotides are TGTGCCAGCAGCTTAGTGGCCGGGACCTCACCCTACGAGCAGTACTTC. Its protein product is CASSLVAGTSPYEQYF.

This chain links TRBV7-8 with TRBJ2-3; 8 bases fit TRBD1. CDR1 SGHVS and CDR2 FQNEAQ come from the germline V gene. V was pared by 10 bases and J by 2 bases, with 11 bases of the junction left unmatched. This CDR3 region has 15 residues. CDR3 in amino acids: CATGPRTGITDTQYF. The DNA for the CDR3 is TGTGCCACCGGCCCGAGGACAGGGATCACAGATACGCAGTATTTT. The whole variable domain, remainder taken from reference TRBV7-8 and TRBJ2-3, is GAGVSQSPRYKVAKRGQDVALRCDPISGHVSLFWYQQALGQGPEFLTYFQNEAQLDKSGLPSDRFFAERPEGSVSTLKIQRTQQEDSAVYLCATGPRTGITDTQYFGPGTRLTVL.

This clonotype was recorded a few times. The chain's CDR3 is CASSLGLRREQYF. The CDR3 DNA follows: TGTGCCAGCAGCTTAGGTTTGCGAAGGGAGCAGTACTTC. V gene TRBV7-2 combines with J gene TRBJ2-7; D is unclear. From germline, CDR1 is SGHTA and CDR2 FQGNSA. V was trimmed by 1 base and J by 7 bases, leaving 11 bases between them. CDR3 size: 13 residues.

The chain couples TRBV19 to TRBJ1-4; D might be TRBD1 (5 bases). The CDR3 runs to 16 residues. Per germline, CDR1 LNHDA and CDR2 SQIVND (reference sequence). V was clipped by 8 bases and J by 1 base, with 17 bases between them. The CDR3 reads CASCHGGGGTNEKLFF. The CDR3 region has the DNA TGTGCCAGTTGCCACGGCGGTGGGGGAACTAATGAAAAACTGTTTTTT.

J is TRBJ2-4 and V is TRBV10-3; TRBD1 is a possible D gene (8 bases). Germline lookup yields CDR1 ENHRY and CDR2 SYGVKD. This CDR3 is built from 15 residues. V lost 3 bases and J 5 bases, leaving 14 bases between the germline ends. CDR3: CAISDNRGGQNIQYF. CDR3 nucleotides: TGTGCCATCAGTGATAACAGGGGGGGCCAAAACATTCAGTACTTC.

The rearrangement uses TRBV5-1 and TRBJ2-1; 12 bases map to TRBD2. Germline loops: CDR1 SGHRS, CDR2 YFSETQ. The CDR3 loop spans 17 amino acids. J gave up 9 bases and V 5 bases, and 15 bases lay outside the gene matches. The CDR3 is CASRPRDPSGRAGEQFF. The CDR3, as DNA: TGCGCCAGCAGGCCTAGGGACCCTAGCGGGAGGGCCGGTGAGCAGTTCTTC.

V is TRBV29-1 and J is TRBJ2-2, with 8 bases matching TRBD1. V was pared by 6 bases and J by 7 bases, with 4 bases of the junction left unmatched. The CDR3 spans 12 residues. Germline CDR1 SQVTM, CDR2 ANQGSEA. DNA of the CDR3: TGCAGCGTGAGGACAGGGTACGGGGAGCTGTTTTTT. It specifies CSVRTGYGELFF.

V and J are TRBV20-1 and TRBJ2-1; 14 bases line up with TRBD2. Germline-derived CDR1 and CDR2 are DFQATT and SNEGSKA (reference sequence). V shed 6 bases and J 8 bases; nucleotides not matched to a gene: 3. The CDR3 sequence is 13 residues long. The DNA of the CDR3 is TGCAGTGCCGAGGGACTAGCGGGAGATGAGCAGTTCTTC. Its protein product is CSAEGLAGDEQFF.

Concerning this clonotype: A read error is possible here, since a much larger clone lies one base away. V and J are TRBV5-1 and TRBJ2-5; 7 bases are shared with TRBD2. Germline CDR1 is SGHRS and CDR2 is YFSETQ. This CDR3 is 17 amino acids long. The CDR3 DNA is TGCGCCAGCAACTTGGGAACTAGCGCGGCGTACCAAGAGACCCAGTACTTC. Its translation: CASNLGTSAAYQETQYF.

The chain uses TRBV5-1 and TRBJ1-5; 7 nucleotides agree with TRBD1. The V and J ends lost 4 bases and 7 bases, in that order; junction bases with no gene match: 11. The CDR3 has 15 residues. Germline lookup yields CDR1 SGHRS and CDR2 YFSETQ. In DNA form, the CDR3 reads TGCGCCAGCAGCCCCAGGGGGGACAGTTCCCAGCCCCAGCATTTT. Its translation is CASSPRGDSSQPQHF.

V usage is TRBV18 and J usage is TRBJ2-1; 10 positions agree with TRBD1. V was clipped by 6 bases and J by 0 bases; unmatched bases: 2. Germline CDR1 KGHSH, CDR2 LQKENI. The CDR3 is made up of 15 amino acids. The CDR3 region is CASSRTGGSYNEQFF. The CDR3 DNA follows: TGTGCCAGCTCCCGGACAGGGGGCTCCTACAATGAGCAGTTCTTC.

The rearrangement uses TRBV9 and TRBJ2-5, with 12 bases lining up with TRBD1. CDR3 length: 16 amino acids. The J segment lost 4 bases and the V segment lost 4 bases, leaving 8 bases of the junction unmatched. The germline V gene has CDR1 SGDLS and CDR2 YYNGEE. CDR3 in amino acids: CASSRTGTGGRETQYF. CDR3 coding DNA: TGTGCCAGCAGCAGGACCGGGACAGGGGGCCGAGAGACCCAGTACTTC.

This clonotype was observed a handful of times. The chain is built from TRBV12-3 or TRBV12-4 and TRBJ1-6; 7 positions agree with TRBD1. Trimming cost V 6 bases and J 7 bases; bases outside gene matches: 3. The CDR3 sequence is 13 residues long. CDR3 sequence reads: CASRPTGNSPLHF. DNA for the CDR3: TGTGCCAGCAGGCCGACAGGGAATTCACCCCTCCACTTT.

The rearrangement uses TRBV5-8 and TRBJ2-1; D not resolved. From germline, CDR1 is SGHTS and CDR2 YDEGEE. The V gene lost 5 bases and the J gene lost 9 bases, with 9 bases spanning the gap. The CDR3 sequence is 11 residues long. The CDR3 DNA is TGTGCCAGCAGGCGAGTAGGTGAGCAGTTCTTC. Translated: CASRRVGEQFF.

V gene TRBV29-1 combines with J gene TRBJ2-1; the match to TRBD1 covers 9 bases. The CDR3 extends over 16 amino acids. Germline V gene sequence: CDR1 SQVTM, CDR2 ANQGSEA. The CDR3 is CSVMAGTGPSYNEQFF. For the CDR3, the DNA is TGCAGTGTGATGGCTGGGACAGGGCCCTCCTACAATGAGCAGTTCTTC.

This clonotype has only one observation. V is TRBV12-3 or TRBV12-4 and J is TRBJ1-1, with D tentatively TRBD1 (6 bases). This CDR3 region has 15 residues. The V and J ends lost 3 bases and 3 bases respectively, with 14 bases between them. This chain's CDR3 is CASSFVAPGDTEAFF. The CDR3 nucleotides read TGTGCCAGCAGTTTTGTGGCCCCAGGGGACACTGAAGCTTTCTTT.

The chain couples TRBV28 to TRBJ1-6; 7 nucleotides line up with TRBD1. Germline-derived CDR1 and CDR2 are MDHEN and SYDVKM. The length of the CDR3 is 14 residues. V shed 5 bases and J 7 bases; nucleotides not matched to a gene: 5. Written as DNA, the CDR3 is TGTGCCAGCAGTAAAGGGACAGCAAATTCACCCCTCCACTTT. Residues: CASSKGTANSPLHF.

The sample holds a few counts of this clonotype. This chain joins TRBV2 and TRBJ2-2; D not resolved. This CDR3 comprises 14 residues. V lost 2 bases and J lost 4, with 8 bases in between. Germline values: CDR1 SNHLY, CDR2 FYNNEI. This CDR3 is CASSEITVTGELFF. The CDR3 region has the DNA TGTGCCAGCAGTGAAATCACAGTCACCGGGGAGCTGTTTTTT.

This clonotype was observed a few times. J is TRBJ2-2 and V is TRBV15; D unresolved. This CDR3 has 14 amino acids. V was pared by 3 bases and J by 1 base, with 6 bases between. Germline V gene sequence: CDR1 LNHNV, CDR2 YYDKDF (reference sequence). Here the CDR3 reads CATSRGLNTGELFF. Here the CDR3 DNA reads TGTGCCACCAGCAGGGGATTGAACACCGGGGAGCTGTTTTTT.

This clonotype showed up just once. V usage is TRBV7-9 and J usage is TRBJ1-1; D remains unclear. Germline loops: CDR1 SEHNR, CDR2 FQNEAQ (reference sequence). Trimming cost V 5 bases and J 5 bases, with 12 bases left between them. The CDR3 sequence is 13 residues long. The CDR3 loop reads CASSPGRWTEAFF. CDR3 in DNA: TGTGCCAGCAGCCCGGGGAGGTGGACTGAAGCTTTCTTT.

The J gene is TRBJ2-7, the V gene TRBV9; a possible D gene is TRBD2 (5 bases). Trimming removed 2 bases at V and 7 bases at J, with 19 bases between. Germline loops: CDR1 SGDLS, CDR2 YYNGEE. There are 15 residues in the CDR3. CDR3 nucleotide sequence: TGTGCCAGCAGCGTCGGGGTGGGATGGGAAGGGGAGCAGTACTTC. Translated, it gives CASSVGVGWEGEQYF.